The rows below give T cell receptor beta chains drawn from one sample of a study of T cells after yellow fever vaccination. TCRdb re-analysed the 5' RACE reads in MiXCR, keeping a single row per CDR3 protein. The profile shows about 300,000 distinct CDR3 sequences, roughly 9% of them singletons. Source: CD4+ T cells sorted from PBMCs, taken 5 days after the yellow fever booster vaccination. Every receptor here comes from a man younger than 30 who received the YFV17D yellow fever vaccine. The CDR3 runs from the conserved cysteine through the conserved F or W. The D gene is left open where the match is weak.

V gene	CDR3 length	D gene	J gene	CDR3 protein
TRBV7-9	15	NA	TRBJ2-7	CASSEQAQGLHEQYF
TRBV19	12	NA	TRBJ1-2	CASREQGYGYTF
TRBV18	14	NA	TRBJ1-2	CASSPGGKGYGYTF
TRBV10-3	17	NA	TRBJ2-3	CAISAHPRVGPTDTQYF
TRBV6-2/TRBV6-3	16	NA	TRBJ2-5	CASSDRPGTSQETQYF
TRBV29-1	13	TRBD1	TRBJ1-1	CSVGQGKDTEAFF
TRBV24-1	16	NA	TRBJ1-5	CATSDFGRRDNQPQHF
TRBV30	15	NA	TRBJ1-2	CAWAVTVSNSYGYTF
TRBV7-2	18	NA	TRBJ2-3	CASSPHYSELVGTDTQYF
TRBV5-4	13	NA	TRBJ2-5	CATSQVLGETQYF
TRBV7-2	15	NA	TRBJ1-2	CASSLWGRGSVGYTF
TRBV11-2	14	NA	TRBJ2-7	CASSLDLGAGEQYF
TRBV12-3/TRBV12-4	12	NA	TRBJ1-2	CASSLGFHGYTF
TRBV28	14	NA	TRBJ1-5	CASSSTGNNQPQHF
TRBV5-4	14	NA	TRBJ1-4	CASSPGTRGEKLFF
TRBV20-1	15	NA	TRBJ2-3	CSAPGPTRGTDTQYF
TRBV9	16	NA	TRBJ1-4	CASSVAPGPQDEKLFF
TRBV5-1	15	NA	TRBJ1-5	CASSLGPGGNKPQHF
TRBV24-1	13	NA	TRBJ1-5	CATSGQAHQPQHF
TRBV12-3/TRBV12-4	15	TRBD2	TRBJ2-2	CASRLAASNTGELFF
TRBV5-1	15	NA	TRBJ2-2	CASSHGGRGTGELFF
TRBV6-5	14	TRBD1	TRBJ2-1	CASSYPGQGGEQFF
TRBV6-1	16	NA	TRBJ1-5	CASSDFPRGGGQPQHF
TRBV20-1	15	NA	TRBJ1-1	CSARDPRGLRREAFF
TRBV29-1	17	TRBD1	TRBJ2-1	CSVARDLGGTGYNEQFF
TRBV2	14	NA	TRBJ1-1	CASSELLVNTEAFF
TRBV18	14	NA	TRBJ2-3	CASSPPTDPDTQYF
TRBV5-1	16	TRBD2	TRBJ2-7	CASSFGTSGLLYEQYF
TRBV4-1	17	TRBD1	TRBJ1-2	CASSRGDRGSVNYGYTF
TRBV7-2	17	TRBD2	TRBJ2-7	CASSSRASGGIGYEQYF
TRBV7-9	16	NA	TRBJ1-2	CASSLPPTANLYGYTF
TRBV5-1	13	NA	TRBJ1-4	CASGTGYNEKLFF
TRBV6-2/TRBV6-3	17	NA	TRBJ1-5	CASSYLRTAYSNQPQHF
TRBV20-1	15	TRBD2	TRBJ2-1	CSARDVRTSNGEQFF
TRBV12-3/TRBV12-4	12	NA	TRBJ1-2	CASSPGYYGYTF
TRBV4-2	14	NA	TRBJ2-1	CASSRVGSYNEQFF